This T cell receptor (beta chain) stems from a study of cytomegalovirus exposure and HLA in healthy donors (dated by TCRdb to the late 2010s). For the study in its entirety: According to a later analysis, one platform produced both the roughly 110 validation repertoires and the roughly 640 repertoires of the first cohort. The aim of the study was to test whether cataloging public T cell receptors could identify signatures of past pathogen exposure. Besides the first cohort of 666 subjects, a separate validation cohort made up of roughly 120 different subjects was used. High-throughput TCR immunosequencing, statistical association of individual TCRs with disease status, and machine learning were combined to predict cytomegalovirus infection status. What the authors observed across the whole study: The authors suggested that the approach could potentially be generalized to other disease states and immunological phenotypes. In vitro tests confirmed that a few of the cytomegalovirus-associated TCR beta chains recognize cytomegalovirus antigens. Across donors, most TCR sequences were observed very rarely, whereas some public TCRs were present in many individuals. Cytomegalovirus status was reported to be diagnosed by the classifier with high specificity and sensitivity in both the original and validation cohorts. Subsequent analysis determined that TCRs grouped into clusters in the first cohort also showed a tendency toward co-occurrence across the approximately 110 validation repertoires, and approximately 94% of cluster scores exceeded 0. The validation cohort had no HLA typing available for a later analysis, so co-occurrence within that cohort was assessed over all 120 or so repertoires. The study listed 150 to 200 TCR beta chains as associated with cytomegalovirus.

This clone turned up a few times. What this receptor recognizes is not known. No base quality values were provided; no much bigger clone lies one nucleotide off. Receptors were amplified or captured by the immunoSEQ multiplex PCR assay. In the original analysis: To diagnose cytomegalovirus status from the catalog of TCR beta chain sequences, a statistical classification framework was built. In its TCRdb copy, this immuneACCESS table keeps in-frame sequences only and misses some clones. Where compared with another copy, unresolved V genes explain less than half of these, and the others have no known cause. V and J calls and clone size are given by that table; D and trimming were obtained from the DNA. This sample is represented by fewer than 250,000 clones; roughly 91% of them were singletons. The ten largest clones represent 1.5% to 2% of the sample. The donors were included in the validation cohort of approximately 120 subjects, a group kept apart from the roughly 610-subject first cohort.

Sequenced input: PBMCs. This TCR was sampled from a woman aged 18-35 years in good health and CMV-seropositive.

The CDR3 amino acid sequence is: CASSESAGSYEQYF. At the DNA level, the sequence is TGCGCCAGCAGTGAGTCGGCAGGCTCCTACGAGCAGTACTTC. Rearrangement joined TRBV10-1 to TRBJ2-7; the D gene is unclear. Trimming removed 0 bases from V and 0 bases from J, leaving 6 bases between the germline ends. The CDR3 has 14 amino acids, counting the end cysteine and phenylalanine. Just the 42-base CDR3 DNA is kept, in frame starting at base 1. For CDR1 and CDR2, the germline V gene (reference sequence) lists WNHNN and SYGVQD.